The 4 T cell receptor beta chains listed next were all sequenced from one sample in a study of blood T cell repertoires in COVID-19. Libraries were prepared by immunoSEQ multiplex PCR; TCRdb keeps only in-frame clonotypes and omits some of them. Of about 340,000 clones listed, around 88% are singletons. What was sequenced was peripheral blood. These receptors came from a man aged 25-40 years with active or convalescent COVID-19.

This clone was observed a single time. CDR3 DNA: TGTGCCAGCAGTACCGGGACTGGTAAAGAGACCCAGTACTTC. Its translation is CASSTGTGKETQYF. V usage is TRBV6-5 and J usage is TRBJ2-5; possible D gene TRBD2, 6 bases. Between the trimmed V and J ends, which lost 5 bases and 3 bases, there was a span of 13 bases. Germline V gene sequence: CDR1 MNHEY, CDR2 SVGAGI. CDR3 size: 14 residues.

V is TRBV2 and J is TRBJ1-1; D gene uncertain. CDR1 SNHLY and CDR2 FYNNEI come from the germline V gene. V was pared by 8 bases and J by 4 bases, with 11 bases between. The CDR3 runs to 12 residues. This CDR3 reads CASGVRGTEAFF. CDR3 DNA: TGTGCCAGCGGTGTTCGAGGCACTGAAGCTTTCTTT.

This chain uses TRBV4-3 with TRBJ2-7; 7 bases line up with TRBD1. Unmatched junction bases numbered 9, after V lost 3 bases and J lost 7 bases. Germline loops: CDR1 LGHNA, CDR2 YSLEER. This CDR3 is 14 amino acids long. The CDR3 here is CASSQDDRVGEQYF. The DNA for the CDR3 is TGCGCCAGCAGCCAGGACGACAGGGTTGGAGAGCAGTACTTC.

The chain links TRBV24-1 to TRBJ2-2, with unresolved D. The CDR3 extends over 13 amino acids. Germline V gene lookup returns CDR1 KGHDR and CDR2 SFDVKD. Trimming stripped 0 bases from V and 7 bases from J, with 5 bases between. CDR3 amino acids: CATSDLVLGELFF. In nucleotides, the CDR3 is TGTGCCACCAGTGATTTGGTCCTCGGGGAGCTGTTTTTT.